This entry is about one T cell receptor (beta chain). There is no known antigen for this receptor. The input lacks base qualities; no much larger clone sits a single base away. Reading the germline V gene gives CDR1 SGHVS and CDR2 FNYEAQ. The CDR3 runs 14 residues from the cysteine to the phenylalanine. The entry retains the CDR3 DNA only, 42 bases that are in frame from base 1. After removal of 5 bases from V and 6 bases from J, the junction retains 3 bases not matched to a gene. These data are taken from a study of blood T cell repertoires in COVID-19 (dated by TCRdb to 2020 to 2022). Regarding the research as a whole: The collaborator samples originated in the United States, Italy and Spain and spanned the acute and convalescent phases of COVID-19. The prospective study material was composed of cDNA or gDNA derived from T cells, B-cell-depleted T cells, or PBMCs. Deeply sampled blood TCRbeta repertoires from subjects exposed to, actively infected with, or recovered from COVID-19 were included in the dataset. The repertoires were released in a freely available public database meant as a resource for research on the immune response to SARS-CoV-2. Samples were obtained from the ongoing ImmuneRACE study (first 160 participants) and from over 1,000 subjects provided by 6 global collaborators. A de-identified subject ID, COVID-19 status, age in years and sex were almost always included in the sample metadata. Where available, HLA class I and class II types were taken from metadata supplied by the sample provider and were not determined by assay-based typing.

Enrolling through a virtual design, the prospective study's participants ranged in age from about 18 to 89 years and lived across 24 United States geographic areas. In the prospective study, participants were assigned to cohorts based on the clinical history participants reported in a screening survey and a study questionnaire. For ImmuneRACE Cohort 3, a participant was defined as recovered based on two consecutive negative NP/OP PCR tests, clearance by a healthcare professional, or resolution of symptoms. Mobile phlebotomists in the prospective study collected whole blood, serum and a nasopharyngeal or oropharyngeal swab from every participant. Over an approximately 2-month period, participants in the prospective study had the option of providing additional blood draws and questionnaires. Before DNA extraction, prospective study blood samples were shipped either frozen or at room temperature.

Findings and caveats that apply to the study as a whole: The quantity of clinical and demographic metadata differed by source and by participant and was supplied without curation.

TCRbeta CDR3 regions were amplified from genomic DNA by means of the immunoSEQ Assay, a bias-controlled multiplex PCR. From the authors' description of their analysis: The number of nucleated cells in each sample was estimated by amplification of reference gene primers within the assay. To quantify the absolute abundance of each unique TCRbeta CDR3 rearrangement, sequence reads were collapsed and filtered. Productive Simpson clonality was computed per sample as the square root of Simpson's diversity index over productive rearrangements. Entries here come from immuneACCESS through TCRdb and include only in-frame sequences with V and J called. Some clones fail to appear in such tables; in the studies checked, an unresolved V gene covers under half of the shortfall, and the cause of the remainder is unknown. V, J and clone size are those of that table, while D and trimming were read from the DNA. A total of 260,000 or so clones appear in this sample, roughly 85% of them only once. The ten largest clonotypes hold about 2.3% of the sample.

The TCR originated in a woman aged 50 to 65 who had recovered from COVID-19. The sequencing sample was made of PBMCs or T cells enriched from blood (not recorded which). The rearranged segments are TRBV7-6 and TRBJ1-4; TRBD1 fits 10 bases in the junction. The CDR3 is CASSLGTGDEKLFF. In nucleotide form, the sequence is TGTGCCAGCAGCCTCGGGACAGGGGATGAAAAACTGTTTTTT.